This T cell receptor (beta chain) derives from a study of blood T cell repertoires in COVID-19. For the study at large: From T cells, B-cell-depleted T cells, or PBMCs came the material, which was cDNA or gDNA.

The method was immunoSEQ multiplex PCR; TCRdb's version includes in-frame clones alone and lacks a portion of them. The sample lists hundreds of thousands of clones, roughly 86% occurring once. This CDR3 contains 14 residues. Germline V gene lookup returns CDR1 MNHEY and CDR2 SMNVEV (reference sequence). V was pared by 6 bases and J by 1 base, with 5 bases of the junction left unmatched. V is TRBV27 and J is TRBJ1-2; 7 nucleotides line up with TRBD1. This TCR was recovered from a man between 65 and 85 years old with acute or convalescent COVID-19. Source material: peripheral blood. In nucleotides, the CDR3 is TGTGCCAGCAGAGGGACAGCTTTTAACTATGGCTACACCTTC. Its translation: CASRGTAFNYGYTF.